Presented here are 13 T cell receptor beta chains from one specimen sequenced in a study of CD8 T cells in Susac syndrome. It was with random hexamers that roughly 0.45 to 1 ug RNA was reverse transcribed. TCRdb independently ran MiXCR on the immunoSEQ multiplex PCR reads; one entry per CDR3 protein. The data show approximately 160,000 distinct CDR3 sequences, 93% seen once. The sequencing input was CD4+ T cells from PBMCs. All receptors derive from a human donor in good health.

The genes are TRBV6-6 and TRBJ1-1, with D hard to call. Trimming shortened V by 1 base and J by 1 base, and 7 bases separated the two germline ends. The length of the CDR3 is 14 residues. Germline values: CDR1 MNHNY, CDR2 SVGAGI (reference sequence). The CDR3 DNA is TGTGCCAGCAGTTACTTTTCATCGAACACTGAAGCTTTCTTT. Residues: CASSYFSSNTEAFF.

Written as DNA, the CDR3 is TGTGCCAGCAGCTTAGCCGAAGGGGATACGCAGTATTTT. It specifies CASSLAEGDTQYF. This chain links TRBV7-7 with TRBJ2-3; D unclear. Germline CDR1 and CDR2: SSHAT and FNYEAQ (reference sequence). Trimming pared 0 bases from V and 6 bases from J, leaving 7 bases between. The CDR3 covers 13 residues.

V is TRBV5-1 and J is TRBJ1-1, with TRBD1 matching 9 bases. Trimming removed 4 bases from V and 1 base from J; junction bases left unmatched: 2. CDR1 is SGHRS, CDR2 YFSETQ, per germline. The CDR3 length is 14 residues. CDR3 bases: TGCGCCAGCAGCGGGGGACAGGGGAACACTGAAGCTTTCTTT. Amino acid sequence: CASSGGQGNTEAFF.

The chain has TRBV20-1 and TRBJ2-5; no clear D. CDR3 length: 13 residues. V was shortened by 3 bases and J by 3 bases, with 11 bases between the two germline ends. Germline V lookup: CDR1 DFQATT, CDR2 SNEGSKA (reference sequence). CDR3 coding DNA: TGCAGTGCTAGCGACTTCGCCAAAGAGACCCAGTACTTC. This encodes CSASDFAKETQYF.

The V gene is TRBV18, the J gene TRBJ2-5, with D possibly being TRBD2 (5 bases). CDR1 KGHSH and CDR2 LQKENI come from the germline V gene. Trimming took 4 bases from V and 5 from J, leaving 17 bases between them. The CDR3 contains 15 residues. The CDR3 DNA reads as TGTGCCAGCTCACGGTCATCCCTAGCCCTCGAGACCCAGTACTTC. It yields the protein CASSRSSLALETQYF. The variable domain in full, with the rest retrieved from reference TRBV18 and TRBJ2-5, is NAGVMQNPRHLVRRRGQEARLRCSPMKGHSHVYWYRQLPEEGLKFMVYLQKENIIDESGMPKERFSAEFPKEGPSILRIQQVVRGDSAAYFCASSRSSLALETQYFGPGTRLLVL.

The chain carries TRBV18 and TRBJ1-1; D gene ambiguous. The CDR3 runs 14 residues. Germline V gives CDR1 KGHSH, CDR2 LQKENI. Trimming took 3 bases from V and 1 from J, leaving 9 bases between them. The CDR3 protein is CASSPIRQNTEAFF. CDR3 in DNA: TGTGCCAGCTCACCTATCAGACAGAACACTGAAGCTTTCTTT.

A single count supports this clonotype. The gene calls are TRBV6-6 and TRBJ2-5; 7 nucleotides agree with TRBD1. With V trimmed by 5 bases and J by 3 bases, 3 bases remained unmatched. The CDR3 runs 13 residues. Germline lookup yields CDR1 MNHNY and CDR2 SVGAGI (reference sequence). The CDR3 DNA reads TGTGCCAGCAGTATGACAGGGAAAGAGACCCAGTACTTC. Its translation is CASSMTGKETQYF.

This chain connects TRBV9 to TRBJ1-3, with D possibly being TRBD1 (5 bases). The CDR3 covers 16 residues. Trimming pared 0 bases from V and 0 bases from J, leaving 10 bases between. Germline-derived CDR1 and CDR2 are SGDLS and YYNGEE. This chain's CDR3 is CASSVADMSSGNTIYF. DNA for the CDR3: TGTGCCAGCAGCGTAGCGGACATGAGCTCTGGAAACACCATATATTTT. The full variable domain, rest sourced from reference TRBV9 and TRBJ1-3, is DSGVTQTPKHLITATGQRVTLRCSPRSGDLSVYWYQQSLDQGLQFLIQYYNGEERAKGNILERFSAQQFPDLHSELNLSSLELGDSALYFCASSVADMSSGNTIYFGEGSWLTVV.

V usage is TRBV20-1 and J usage is TRBJ1-6, with TRBD1 as a possible D gene (6 bases). This CDR3 has 14 amino acids. The V end lost 6 bases, the J end lost 8 bases, and 17 bases lay between the germline ends. In germline, CDR1 is DFQATT, CDR2 SNEGSKA (reference sequence). CDR3 amino acids: CSAKGQTTYSPLHF. Here the CDR3 DNA reads TGCAGTGCGAAAGGACAGACCACCTATTCACCCCTCCACTTT.

V is TRBV25-1 and J is TRBJ2-3; 15 nucleotides agree with TRBD2. This CDR3 has 17 residues. Germline-derived CDR1 and CDR2 are MGHDK and SYGVNS. V gave up 1 base and J gave up 13 bases; unmatched junction bases: 12. DNA of the CDR3: TGTGCCAGCAGTGAATCCGGGACTAGCGGGGGGTACGAATCGGAGTATTTT. Its translation is CASSESGTSGGYESEYF.

The genes are TRBV3-1 and TRBJ2-7, with 9 bases matching TRBD1. Germline CDR1 is LGHDT and CDR2 is YNNKEL (reference sequence). After removal of 5 bases from V and 1 base from J, the junction contained 6 bases not matched to a gene. This CDR3 is 15 amino acids long. This CDR3 reads CASSKTGGASYEQYF. The CDR3 DNA follows: TGTGCCAGCAGCAAAACAGGGGGCGCATCCTACGAGCAGTACTTC.

The CDR3 nucleotides are TGTGCCAGCAGTGATCGTATGGGGGGCTTTCAGTACTTC. This encodes CASSDRMGGFQYF. This chain uses TRBV2 with TRBJ2-4, with D perhaps given as TRBD1 or TRBD2 (6 bases each). Trimming removed 3 bases from V and 11 bases from J, with 14 bases in between. The length of the CDR3 is 13 residues. In germline, CDR1 is SNHLY, CDR2 FYNNEI.

The chain employs TRBV4-1 and TRBJ2-1, with D possibly matching TRBD1 (5 bases). Germline V gene data show CDR1 as MGHRA and CDR2 as YSYEKL. V lost 0 bases to trimming and J lost 8 bases, with 11 bases between them. This CDR3 is 14 amino acids long. The CDR3 here is CASSQDLGRDEQFF. The DNA for the CDR3 is TGCGCCAGCAGCCAAGATTTGGGCAGGGATGAGCAGTTCTTC.